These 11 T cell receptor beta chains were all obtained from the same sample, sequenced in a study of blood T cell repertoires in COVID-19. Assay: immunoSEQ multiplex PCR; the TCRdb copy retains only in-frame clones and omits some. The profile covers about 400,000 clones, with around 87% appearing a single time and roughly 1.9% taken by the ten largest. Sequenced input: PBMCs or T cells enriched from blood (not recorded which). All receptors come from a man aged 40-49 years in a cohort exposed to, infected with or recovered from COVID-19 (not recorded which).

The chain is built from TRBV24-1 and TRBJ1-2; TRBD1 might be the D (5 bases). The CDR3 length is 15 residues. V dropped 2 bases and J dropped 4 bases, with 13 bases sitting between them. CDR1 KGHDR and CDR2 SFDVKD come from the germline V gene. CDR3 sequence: CATSDSRGLTYGYTF. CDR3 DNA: TGTGCCACCAGTGATTCCCGGGGACTAACCTATGGCTACACCTTC.

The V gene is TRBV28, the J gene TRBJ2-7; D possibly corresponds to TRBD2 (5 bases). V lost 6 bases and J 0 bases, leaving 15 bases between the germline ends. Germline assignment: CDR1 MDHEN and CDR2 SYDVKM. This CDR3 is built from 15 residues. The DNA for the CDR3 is TGTGCCAGCAGGATATCGGGGTCTAGCTCCTACGAGCAGTACTTC. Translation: CASRISGSSSYEQYF.

The CDR3 spells CASSLVDFPLHPEQFF. In DNA, the CDR3 is TGTGCCAGCAGTTTAGTAGACTTTCCACTCCACCCCGAGCAGTTCTTC. This sequence joins TRBV28 and TRBJ2-1; no clear D gene. Trimming shortened V by 2 bases and J by 10 bases, and 21 bases separated the two germline ends. Germline-derived CDR1 and CDR2 are MDHEN and SYDVKM. This CDR3 has 16 amino acids.

The CDR3 spells CASSLTGTLNEKLFF. The CDR3, as DNA: TGTGCCAGCAGCTTGACCGGGACACTCAATGAAAAACTGTTTTTT. This rearrangement joins TRBV7-2 to TRBJ1-4; weak D call: TRBD1 (6 bases). CDR1 and CDR2 (germline): SGHTA, FQGNSA. CDR3 length equals 15 residues. Trimming removed 3 bases at V and 5 bases at J, with 13 bases between.

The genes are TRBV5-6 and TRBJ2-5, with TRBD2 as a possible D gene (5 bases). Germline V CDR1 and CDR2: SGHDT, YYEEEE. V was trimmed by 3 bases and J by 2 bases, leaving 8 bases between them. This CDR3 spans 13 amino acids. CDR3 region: CASSWGVQETQYF. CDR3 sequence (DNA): TGTGCCAGCAGCTGGGGAGTGCAAGAGACCCAGTACTTC. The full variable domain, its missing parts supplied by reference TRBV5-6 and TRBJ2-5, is DAGVTQSPTHLIKTRGQQVTLRCSPKSGHDTVSWYQQALGQGPQFIFQYYEEEERQRGNFPDRFSGHQFPNYSSELNVNALLLGDSALYLCASSWGVQETQYFGPGTRLLVL.

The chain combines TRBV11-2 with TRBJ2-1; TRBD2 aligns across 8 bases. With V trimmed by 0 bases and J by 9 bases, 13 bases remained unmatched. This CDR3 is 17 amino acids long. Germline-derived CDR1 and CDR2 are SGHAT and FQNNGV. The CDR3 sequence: CASSLERVSGIFGEQFF. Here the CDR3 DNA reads TGTGCCAGCAGCTTAGAGAGGGTTAGCGGGATCTTCGGTGAGCAGTTCTTC.

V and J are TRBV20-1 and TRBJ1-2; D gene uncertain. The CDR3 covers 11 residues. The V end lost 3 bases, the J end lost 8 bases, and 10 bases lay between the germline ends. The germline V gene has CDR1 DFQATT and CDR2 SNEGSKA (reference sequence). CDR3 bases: TGCAGTGCTAGGGAGGAAGGGGGCTACACCTTC. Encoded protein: CSAREEGGYTF.

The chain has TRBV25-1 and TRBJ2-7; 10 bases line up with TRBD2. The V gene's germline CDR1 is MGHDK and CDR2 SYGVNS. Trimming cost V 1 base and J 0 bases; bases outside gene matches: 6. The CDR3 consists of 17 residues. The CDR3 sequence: CASSELSSGSPSYEQYF. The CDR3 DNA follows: TGTGCCAGCAGTGAATTGTCTAGCGGGAGTCCCTCCTACGAGCAGTACTTC.

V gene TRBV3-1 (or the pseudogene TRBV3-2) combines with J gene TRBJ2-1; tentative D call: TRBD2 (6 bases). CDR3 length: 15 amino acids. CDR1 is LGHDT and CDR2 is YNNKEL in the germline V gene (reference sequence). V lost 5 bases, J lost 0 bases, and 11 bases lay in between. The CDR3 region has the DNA TGTGCCAGCAGCGAGCGGGTAAACTCCTACAATGAGCAGTTCTTC. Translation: CASSERVNSYNEQFF.

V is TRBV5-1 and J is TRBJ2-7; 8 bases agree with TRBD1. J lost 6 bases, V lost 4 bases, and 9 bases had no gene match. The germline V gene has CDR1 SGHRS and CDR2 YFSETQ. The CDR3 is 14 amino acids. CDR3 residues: CASSPDRENGEQYF. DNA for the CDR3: TGCGCCAGCAGCCCGGACAGGGAAAATGGCGAGCAGTACTTC.

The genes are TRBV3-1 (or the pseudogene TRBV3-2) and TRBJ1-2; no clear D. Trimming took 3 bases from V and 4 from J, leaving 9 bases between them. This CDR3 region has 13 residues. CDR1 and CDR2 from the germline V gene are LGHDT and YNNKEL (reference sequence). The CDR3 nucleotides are TGTGCCAGCAGCCAGCGGGTTGGCTATGGCTACACCTTC. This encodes CASSQRVGYGYTF.